The source of this TCR beta chain is a study of cytomegalovirus exposure and HLA in healthy donors. General study results and limits: An observed cluster of highly shared sequence variants was recorded as a likely sequencing artifact.

On this clone: Antigen unknown.

The CDR3 is 19 residues long. The germline CDR1 and CDR2 sequences are SGHRS and YFSETQ. Trimming at V came to 6 bases and at J to 4 bases, leaving 13 bases not matched to a gene. The PCR employed 60 Vbeta primers together with 13 Jbeta primers. Under the authors' procedure: Later, 65 million to 85 million unique TCR beta chains were counted in an analysis, and approximately 10 million of them were shared. Assay: immunoSEQ multiplex PCR; the TCRdb copy retains only in-frame clones and omits some. That table is the source of V, J and clone size, and D and trimming were worked out from the DNA. This table has 150,000 to 200,000 clones, around four fifths appearing once.

This receptor was obtained from a woman aged 45-65 years in good health and CMV-seropositive. Sequencing was carried out using PBMCs. The J gene is TRBJ2-2, the V gene TRBV5-1; 15 bases align to TRBD2. CDR3 residues: CASTPTGTSGGRSTGELFF. The CDR3 bases are TGCGCCAGCACCCCGACCGGGACTAGCGGGGGGCGGAGCACCGGGGAGCTGTTTTTT.